This T cell receptor (beta chain) was captured in a study of early T cells in non-severe SARS-CoV-2 infection. Study-wide context: Sequencing was performed on bulk RNA from unsorted whole blood, leaving chains unpaired.

This clonotype was counted many times. TCRdb re-derived calls from the 5' RACE reads in MiXCR, one entry per CDR3 protein. The sample has approximately 100,000 distinct CDR3 sequences; 14% are singletons. The sample was whole blood. The TCR was taken from an adult who was a healthcare worker with PCR-confirmed SARS-CoV-2 infection or an uninfected control (not recorded which).

The CDR3 nucleotides read TGTGCCAGCAGAAAGCGGGGGACGGGGAACGGGGAGCTGTTTTTT. Protein sequence: CASRKRGTGNGELFF. The V and J genes are TRBV25-1 and TRBJ2-2, with TRBD2 identical over 8 bases. This CDR3 region has 15 residues. The junction had 10 bases not matched to a gene; V was cut back by 6 bases and J by 7 bases. Germline values: CDR1 MGHDK, CDR2 SYGVNS.